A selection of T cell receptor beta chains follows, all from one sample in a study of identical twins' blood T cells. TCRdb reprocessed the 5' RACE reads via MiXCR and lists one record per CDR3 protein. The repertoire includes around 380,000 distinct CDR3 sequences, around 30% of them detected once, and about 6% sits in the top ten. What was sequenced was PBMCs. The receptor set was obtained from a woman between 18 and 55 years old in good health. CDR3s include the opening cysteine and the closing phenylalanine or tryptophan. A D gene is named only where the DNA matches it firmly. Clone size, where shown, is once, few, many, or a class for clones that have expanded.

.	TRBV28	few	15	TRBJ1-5	TGTGCCAGCAGCCCGGGAGGGCGTAGCAATCAGCCCCAGCATTTT	CASSPGGRSNQPQHF
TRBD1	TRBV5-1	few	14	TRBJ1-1	TGCGCCAGCAGCTTGGGGGACAGACTGAATAATGCTTTCTTT	CASSLGDRLNNAFF
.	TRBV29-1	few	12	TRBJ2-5	TGCAGCGCGGGACGAGCCCAAGAGACCCAGTACTTC	CSAGRAQETQYF
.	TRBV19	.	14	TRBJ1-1	TGTGCCAGTAGTATTGCACGGCAGCACACTGAAGCTTTCTTT	CASSIARQHTEAFF
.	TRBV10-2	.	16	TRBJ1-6	TGCGCCAGCAGTGCGGGCAGGAATTCCTTACATTCACCCCTCCACTTT	CASSAGRNSLHSPLHF
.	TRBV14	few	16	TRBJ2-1	TGTGCCAGCAGCCAAGAGGGCCTTTCAAGGTACAATGAGCAGTTCTTC	CASSQEGLSRYNEQFF
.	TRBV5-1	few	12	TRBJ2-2	TGCGCCAGCAGTATAGATGCCGGGGAGCTGTTTTTT	CASSIDAGELFF
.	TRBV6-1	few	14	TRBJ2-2	TGTGCCAGCAGTGAAGCGGGGACGTCCGGGGAGCTGTTTTTT	CASSEAGTSGELFF
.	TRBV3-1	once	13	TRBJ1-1	TGTGCCAGCAGACTAGCGGAGTGCACTGAAGCTTTCTTT	CASRLAECTEAFF
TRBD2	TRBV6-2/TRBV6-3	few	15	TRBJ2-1	TGTGCCAGCAGCCCCGGGAGGGCCATGGGGGATGAGCAGTTCTTC	CASSPGRAMGDEQFF
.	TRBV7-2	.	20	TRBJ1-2	TGTGCCAGCAGCTTATATTCTTTGGGTCCTCGGCACCTTTATAACTATGGCTACACCTTC	CASSLYSLGPRHLYNYGYTF
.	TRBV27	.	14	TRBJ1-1	TGTGCCAGCAGCCCAGGCGGGGTGGTGGGTGAAGCTTTCTTT	CASSPGGVVGEAFF
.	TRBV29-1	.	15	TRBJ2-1	TGCAGCGCCGTGAGTGGCCGTAGCTCCTACAATGAGCAGTTCTTC	CSAVSGRSSYNEQFF
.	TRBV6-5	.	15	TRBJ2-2	TGTGCCAGCAGCCCGGGGCGTGGATACACCGGGGAGCTGTTTTTT	CASSPGRGYTGELFF
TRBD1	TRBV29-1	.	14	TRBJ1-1	TGCAGCGTGCGTACAGGGGGCGAAGGAACTGAAGCTTTCTTT	CSVRTGGEGTEAFF
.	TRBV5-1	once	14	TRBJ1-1	TGCGCCAGCAGCTTAGACGGCAAGAACACTGAAGCTTTCTTT	CASSLDGKNTEAFF
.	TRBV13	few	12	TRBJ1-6	TGTGCCAGCAGCTTACAGGGTTCACCCCTCCACTTT	CASSLQGSPLHF
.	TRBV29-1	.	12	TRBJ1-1	TGCAGCGGTCAATGGGGGGGTGTCGAGGCTTTCTTT	CSGQWGGVEAFF
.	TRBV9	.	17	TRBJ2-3	TGTGCCAGCAGCGCCCTCGGTGGCGGAGCCTTCACAGATACGCAGTATTTT	CASSALGGGAFTDTQYF
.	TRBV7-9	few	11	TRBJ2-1	TGTGCCAGCAGCCCACCGGTTGAGCAGTTCTTC	CASSPPVEQFF
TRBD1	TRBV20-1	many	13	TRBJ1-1	TGCAGTGCTCGAGGGACAGGGAACACTGAAGCTTTCTTT	CSARGTGNTEAFF
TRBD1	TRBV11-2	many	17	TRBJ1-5	TGTGCCAGCAGCGGCCTACGGGGACAGGGAGTCAATCAGCCCCAGCATTTT	CASSGLRGQGVNQPQHF
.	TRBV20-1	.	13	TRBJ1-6	TGCAGTGGGGTGAGGGAAGTAGGAGCACCCCTCCACTTT	CSGVREVGAPLHF
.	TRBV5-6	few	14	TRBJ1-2	TGTGCCAGCAGCTGGGCGACAGATTACGGTGGCTACACCTTC	CASSWATDYGGYTF
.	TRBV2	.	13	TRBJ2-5	TGTGCCAGTGACGGACAGCCACAAGAGACCCAGTACTTC	CASDGQPQETQYF
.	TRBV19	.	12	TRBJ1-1	TGTGCCAGTAGTATACTGGGCGAGCGAGCTTTCTTT	CASSILGERAFF
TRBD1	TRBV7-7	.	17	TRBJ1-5	TGTGCTAGCAGCCGACCAGGGGACAGGGGAAGTGATCAGCCCCAGCATTTT	CASSRPGDRGSDQPQHF
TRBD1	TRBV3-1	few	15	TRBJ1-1	TGTGCCAGCAGCCAGGCCGGGACAGCCAACACTGAAGCTTTCTTT	CASSQAGTANTEAFF
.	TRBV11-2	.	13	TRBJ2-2	TGTGCCAGCAGCCGAGGGATTAGCGGGGAGCTGTTTTTT	CASSRGISGELFF
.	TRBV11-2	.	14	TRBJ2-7	TGTGCCAGCAAGGTTCGGGGACTGAGCTACGAGCAGTACTTC	CASKVRGLSYEQYF
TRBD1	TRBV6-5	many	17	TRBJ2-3	TGTGCCAGCAGCTTCCCGGGACAGGGGAGGGACACAGATACGCAGTATTTT	CASSFPGQGRDTDTQYF
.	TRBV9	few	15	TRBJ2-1	TGTGCCAGCAGCGTAGACCCGGTCTCCTACAATGAGCAGTTCTTC	CASSVDPVSYNEQFF
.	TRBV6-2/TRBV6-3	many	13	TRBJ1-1	TGTGCCAGCAGAATGGACGGGAACACTGAAGCTTTCTTT	CASRMDGNTEAFF
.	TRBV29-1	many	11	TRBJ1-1	TGCAGCGTTGTTTGGAACACTGAAGCTTTCTTT	CSVVWNTEAFF
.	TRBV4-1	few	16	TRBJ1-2	TGCGCCAGCAGCCAAGAGCACCGTCAATGGGGAGCTGGCTACACCTTC	CASSQEHRQWGAGYTF
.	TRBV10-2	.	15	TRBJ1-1	TGCGCCAGCAGTGAATTTGTGCGGAGGTCGGGTGAAGCTTTCTTT	CASSEFVRRSGEAFF
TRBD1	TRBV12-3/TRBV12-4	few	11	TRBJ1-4	TGTGCCAGCAGTGGGGGACAGGATGTGTTTTTT	CASSGGQDVFF
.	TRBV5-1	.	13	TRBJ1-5	TGCGCCAGCAGCCGGGCCTCCAATCAGCCCCAGCATTTT	CASSRASNQPQHF
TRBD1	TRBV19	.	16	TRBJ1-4	TGTGCCAGTAGTAGGGGATGGACAGGGGCGAATGAAAAACTGTTTTTT	CASSRGWTGANEKLFF
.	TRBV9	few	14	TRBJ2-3	TGTGCCAGCAGCGCCCATGGGATAGCAGGTACGCAGTATTTT	CASSAHGIAGTQYF
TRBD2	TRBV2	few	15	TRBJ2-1	TGTGCCAGCAGTGCGCTAGCGGGAGGTATCGATGAGCAGTTCTTC	CASSALAGGIDEQFF
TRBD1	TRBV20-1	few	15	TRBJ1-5	TGCAGTGCTAGTAGGGGGCAGGTTTACAATCAGCCCCAGCATTTT	CSASRGQVYNQPQHF
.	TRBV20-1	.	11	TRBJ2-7	TGCAGTGCCCAGTGGGGTTTCGAGCAGTACTTC	CSAQWGFEQYF
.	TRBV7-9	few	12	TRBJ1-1	TGTGCCAGCAGCTCGAGGTACCTCAAGGCTTTCTTT	CASSSRYLKAFF
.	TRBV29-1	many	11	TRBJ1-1	TGCAGCGTTGAATACAGCACTGAAGCTTTCTTT	CSVEYSTEAFF
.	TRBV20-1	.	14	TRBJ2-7	TGCAGTGCTAGCCGTCTCGGGGTGTCCTACGAGCAGTACTTC	CSASRLGVSYEQYF
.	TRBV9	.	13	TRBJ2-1	TGTGCCAGCAGCGTTTCCGCGTACAATGAGCAGTTCTTC	CASSVSAYNEQFF
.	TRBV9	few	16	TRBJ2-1	TGTGCCAGCAGCGTAGGGTCGCGGGCCACCTACAATGAGCAGTTCTTC	CASSVGSRATYNEQFF
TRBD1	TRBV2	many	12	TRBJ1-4	TGTGCCAGCCAGGGGGCGGGTGAAAAACTGTTTTTT	CASQGAGEKLFF
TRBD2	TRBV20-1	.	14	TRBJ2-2	TGCAGTGCTAGAATCGGGGGGGCGATCGGGGAGCTGTTTTTT	CSARIGGAIGELFF
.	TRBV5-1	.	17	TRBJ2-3	TGCGCCAGCAGCTCAGGGCGGTCGGCAGGACCCACAGATACGCAGTATTTT	CASSSGRSAGPTDTQYF
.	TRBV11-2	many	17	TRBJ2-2	TGTGCCAGCAGCTTAGTGGGTCGACAGCGGAACACCGGGGAGCTGTTTTTT	CASSLVGRQRNTGELFF
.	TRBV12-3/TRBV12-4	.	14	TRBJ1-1	TGTGCCAGCATCAATTGGGGCCGGAACACTGAAGCTTTCTTT	CASINWGRNTEAFF
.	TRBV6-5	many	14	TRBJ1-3	TGTGCCAGCAGTCCTCTCAGGTCTGGAAACACCATATATTTT	CASSPLRSGNTIYF
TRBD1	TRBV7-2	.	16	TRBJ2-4	TGTGCCAGCAGCTATAGACAGGGGGGAGCCAAAAACATTCAGTACTTC	CASSYRQGGAKNIQYF